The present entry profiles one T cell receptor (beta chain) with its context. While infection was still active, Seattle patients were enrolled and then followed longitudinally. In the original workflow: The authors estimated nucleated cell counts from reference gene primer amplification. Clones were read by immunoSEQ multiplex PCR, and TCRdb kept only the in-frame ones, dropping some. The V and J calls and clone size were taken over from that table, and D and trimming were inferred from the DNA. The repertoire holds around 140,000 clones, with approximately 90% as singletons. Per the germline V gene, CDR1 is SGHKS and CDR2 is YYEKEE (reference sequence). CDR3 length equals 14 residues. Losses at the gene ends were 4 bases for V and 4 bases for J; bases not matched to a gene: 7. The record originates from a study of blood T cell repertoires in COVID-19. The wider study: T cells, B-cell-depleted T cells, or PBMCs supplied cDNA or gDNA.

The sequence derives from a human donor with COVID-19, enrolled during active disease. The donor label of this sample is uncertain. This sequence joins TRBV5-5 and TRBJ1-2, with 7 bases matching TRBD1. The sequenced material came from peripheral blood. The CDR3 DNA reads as TGTGCCAGCAGCGAGACGGGACAGCTCTATGGCTACACCTTC. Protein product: CASSETGQLYGYTF.